Sequencing of this T cell receptor (beta chain) was carried out in a study of T-cell memory formation after mild COVID-19. The overall study: TCR clusters showed largely donor specificity.

A 5'RACE reaction primed in the constant segment made cDNA libraries of TCR alpha and TCR beta, and these carried sample barcodes and UMIs. Using its own MiXCR run on the 5' RACE reads, TCRdb lists one record per CDR3 protein. The sample records hundreds of thousands of distinct CDR3 sequences, roughly 21% being singletons. To note about this clonotype: Its target is unknown.

General study results and limits: Later expanders leaned CD4+, whereas clones that contracted between day 15 and 85 were balanced CD4/CD8.

CDR3 length: 13 amino acids. Germline assignment: CDR1 SQVTM and CDR2 ANQGSEA. V lost 1 base to trimming and J lost 9 bases, with 13 bases between them. The receptor was derived from a man younger than 35 who had mild COVID-19 (a few samples of this study predate the infection). Cell type and time point are not known. The chain employs TRBV29-1 and TRBJ1-5; the D is unclear. Sequenced: PBMCs or a T cell subset sorted from them (not recorded which). The CDR3 protein is CSVEADGPGPQHF. The CDR3 DNA sequence: TGCAGCGTTGAAGCTGACGGACCAGGGCCCCAGCATTTT.